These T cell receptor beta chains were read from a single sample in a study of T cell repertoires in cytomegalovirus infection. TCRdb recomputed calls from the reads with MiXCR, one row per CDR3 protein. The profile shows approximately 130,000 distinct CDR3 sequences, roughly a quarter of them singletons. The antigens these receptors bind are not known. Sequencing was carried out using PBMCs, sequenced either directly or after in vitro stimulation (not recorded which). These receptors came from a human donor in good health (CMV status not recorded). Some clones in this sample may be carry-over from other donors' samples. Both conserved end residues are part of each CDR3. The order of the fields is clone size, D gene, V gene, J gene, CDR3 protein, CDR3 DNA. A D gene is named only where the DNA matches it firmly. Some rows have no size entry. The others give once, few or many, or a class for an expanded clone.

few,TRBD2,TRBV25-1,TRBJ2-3,CASSGTSGSTDTQYF,TGTGCCAGCAGTGGGACTAGCGGGAGCACAGATACGCAGTATTTT
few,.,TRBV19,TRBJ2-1,CATLASNEQFF,TGTGCCACCCTGGCATCCAATGAGCAGTTCTTC
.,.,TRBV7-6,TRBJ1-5,CASSTRPGQPQHF,TGTGCCAGCAGCACTCGACCGGGGCAGCCCCAGCATTTT
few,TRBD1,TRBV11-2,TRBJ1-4,CASSQTGTGREKLFF,TGTGCCAGCAGCCAAACCGGGACAGGGCGTGAAAAACTGTTTTTT
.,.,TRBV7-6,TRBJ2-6,CASSPRGGLGANVLTF,TGTGCCAGCAGCCCAAGGGGGGGGCTCGGGGCCAACGTCCTGACTTTC
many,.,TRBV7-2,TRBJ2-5,CASSLGGTGGSTQYF,TGTGCCAGCAGCCTAGGGGGGACCGGGGGATCGACCCAGTACTTC
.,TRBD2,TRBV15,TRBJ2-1,CATSRGRGLAGGEQFF,TGTGCCACCAGCAGGGGTCGGGGACTAGCGGGAGGAGAGCAGTTCTTC
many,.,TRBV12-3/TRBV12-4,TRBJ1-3,CASSFGGGGNTIYF,TGTGCCAGCAGTTTCGGGGGCGGCGGAAACACCATATATTTT
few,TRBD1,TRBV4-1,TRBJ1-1,CASSQYIGGQGDDTEAFF,TGCGCCAGCAGCCAGTATATAGGGGGACAGGGGGATGATACTGAAGCTTTCTTT
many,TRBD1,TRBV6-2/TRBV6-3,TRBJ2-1,CASRGGQEKSSYNEQFF,TGTGCCAGCAGGGGGGGACAGGAAAAGAGCTCCTACAATGAGCAGTTCTTC
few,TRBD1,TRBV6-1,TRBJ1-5,CASSSRGLDNQPQHF,TGTGCCAGCAGTTCTAGGGGGCTTGACAATCAGCCCCAGCATTTT
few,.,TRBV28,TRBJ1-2,CASSLANRSYGYTF,TGTGCCAGCAGTTTAGCGAACAGAAGCTATGGCTACACCTTC
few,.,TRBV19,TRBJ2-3,CASSIGTATDTQYF,TGTGCCAGTAGTATTGGGACGGCCACAGATACGCAGTATTTT
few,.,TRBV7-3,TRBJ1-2,CASSLKAGGYTF,TGTGCCAGCAGCTTAAAAGCGGGAGGCTACACCTTC
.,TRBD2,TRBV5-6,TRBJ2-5,CASSLERGGDPQYF,TGTGCCAGCAGCTTGGAGCGTGGGGGGGATCCCCAGTACTTC
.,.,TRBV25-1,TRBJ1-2,CASSQDIGYTF,TGTGCCAGCAGTCAAGACATCGGCTACACCTTC
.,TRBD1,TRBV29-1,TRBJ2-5,CSVGGQGGETQYF,TGCAGCGTTGGAGGACAGGGAGGAGAGACCCAGTACTTC
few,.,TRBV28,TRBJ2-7,CASSLTGLLAFYEQYF,TGTGCCAGCAGTTTAACAGGACTGCTAGCATTCTACGAGCAGTACTTC
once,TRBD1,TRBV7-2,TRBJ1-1,CASSLGQGLELGTEAFF,TGTGCCAGCAGCTTAGGACAGGGTCTAGAACTGGGCACTGAAGCTTTCTTT
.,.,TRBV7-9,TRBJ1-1,CASSLVQKNTEAFF,TGTGCCAGCAGCTTAGTGCAGAAAAACACTGAAGCTTTCTTT
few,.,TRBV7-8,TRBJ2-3,CASSLGDHTDTQYF,TGTGCCAGCAGCTTAGGGGACCACACAGATACGCAGTATTTT
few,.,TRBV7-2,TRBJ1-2,CASSATWSYGYTF,TGTGCCAGCAGCGCCACATGGTCCTATGGCTACACCTTC
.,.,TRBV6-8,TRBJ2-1,CASTEDYYNEQFF,TGTGCCAGCACCGAGGACTACTACAATGAGCAGTTCTTC
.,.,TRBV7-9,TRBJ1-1,CASSRLETMNTEAFF,TGTGCCAGCAGCCGCTTGGAGACAATGAACACTGAAGCTTTCTTT
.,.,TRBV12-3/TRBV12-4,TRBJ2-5,CASSLSWWGTETQYF,TGTGCCAGCAGTTTAAGTTGGTGGGGGACGGAGACCCAGTACTTC
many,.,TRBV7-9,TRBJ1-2,CASSLGARGDYGYTF,TGTGCCAGCAGCTTAGGTGCCAGGGGAGACTATGGCTACACCTTC
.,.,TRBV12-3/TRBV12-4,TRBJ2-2,CVSSTGSANTGELFF,TGTGTCAGCAGCACAGGGTCCGCGAACACCGGGGAGCTGTTTTTT
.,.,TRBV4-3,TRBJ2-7,CASSQALHDTYEQYF,TGCGCCAGCAGCCAAGCTTTGCACGATACCTACGAGCAGTACTTC
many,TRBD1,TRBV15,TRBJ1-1,CATSSQGGITEAFF,TGTGCCACCAGCAGTCAGGGGGGAATCACTGAAGCTTTCTTT
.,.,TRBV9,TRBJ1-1,CASSVSGQNTEAFF,TGTGCCAGCAGCGTAAGCGGACAGAACACTGAAGCTTTCTTT
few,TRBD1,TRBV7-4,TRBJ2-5,CASSLADRAHF,TGTGCCAGCAGCTTAGCGGACAGGGCCCACTTC
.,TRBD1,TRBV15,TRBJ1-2,CATSSAGTGGRSGYTF,TGTGCCACCAGCAGCGCCGGGACAGGGGGCAGGAGTGGCTACACCTTC
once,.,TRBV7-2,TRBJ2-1,CASSQGGLDEQFF,TGTGCCAGCAGCCAGGGTGGGCTCGATGAGCAGTTCTTC